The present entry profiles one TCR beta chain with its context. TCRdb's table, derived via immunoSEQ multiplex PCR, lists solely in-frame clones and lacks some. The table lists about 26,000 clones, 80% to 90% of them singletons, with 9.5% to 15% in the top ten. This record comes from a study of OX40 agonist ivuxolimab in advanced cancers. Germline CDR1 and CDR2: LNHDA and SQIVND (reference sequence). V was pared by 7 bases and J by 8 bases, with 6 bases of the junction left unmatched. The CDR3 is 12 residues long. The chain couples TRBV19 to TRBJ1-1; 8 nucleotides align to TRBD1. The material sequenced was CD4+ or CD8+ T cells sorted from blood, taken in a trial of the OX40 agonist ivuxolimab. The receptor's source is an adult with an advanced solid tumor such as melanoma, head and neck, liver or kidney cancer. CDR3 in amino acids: CASTQGAGEAFF. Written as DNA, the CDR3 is TGTGCCAGTACCCAGGGGGCAGGGGAAGCTTTCTTT.